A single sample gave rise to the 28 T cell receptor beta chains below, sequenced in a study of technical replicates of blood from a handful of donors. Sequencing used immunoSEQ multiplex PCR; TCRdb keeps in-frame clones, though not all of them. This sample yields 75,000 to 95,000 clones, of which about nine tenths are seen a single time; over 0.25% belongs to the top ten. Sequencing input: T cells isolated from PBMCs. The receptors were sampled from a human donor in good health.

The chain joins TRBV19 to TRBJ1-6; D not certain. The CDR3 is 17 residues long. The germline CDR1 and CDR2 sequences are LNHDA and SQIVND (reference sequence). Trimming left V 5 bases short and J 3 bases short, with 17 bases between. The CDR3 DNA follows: TGTGCCAGTAGTTCAGCCTATGCCGACTTCTATAATTCACCCCTCCACTTT. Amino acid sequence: CASSSAYADFYNSPLHF.

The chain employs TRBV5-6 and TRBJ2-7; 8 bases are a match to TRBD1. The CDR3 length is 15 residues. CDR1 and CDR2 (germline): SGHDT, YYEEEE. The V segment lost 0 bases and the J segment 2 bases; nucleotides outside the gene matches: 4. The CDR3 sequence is CASSLAGQEAYEQYF. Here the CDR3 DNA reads TGTGCCAGCAGCTTGGCGGGACAGGAAGCCTACGAGCAGTACTTC.

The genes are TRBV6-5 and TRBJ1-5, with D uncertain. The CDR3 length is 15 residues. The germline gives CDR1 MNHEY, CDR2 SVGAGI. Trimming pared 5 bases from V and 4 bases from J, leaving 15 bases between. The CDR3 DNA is TGTGCCAGCAGTCTCCGTCTAGGTTCTAATCAGCCCCAGCATTTT. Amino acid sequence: CASSLRLGSNQPQHF.

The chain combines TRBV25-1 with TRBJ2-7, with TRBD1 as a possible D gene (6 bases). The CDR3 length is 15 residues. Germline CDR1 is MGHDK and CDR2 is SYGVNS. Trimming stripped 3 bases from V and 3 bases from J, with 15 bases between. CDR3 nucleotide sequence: TGTGCCAGCAGTGACTACAGGGTGGGTGACTACGAGCAGTACTTC. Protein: CASSDYRVGDYEQYF.

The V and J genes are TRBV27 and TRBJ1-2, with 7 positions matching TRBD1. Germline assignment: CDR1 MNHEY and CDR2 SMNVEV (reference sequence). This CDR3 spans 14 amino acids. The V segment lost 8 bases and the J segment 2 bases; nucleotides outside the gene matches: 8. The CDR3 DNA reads TGTGCCAGCCGTCCACCGACAGGGAACTATGGCTACACCTTC. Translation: CASRPPTGNYGYTF.

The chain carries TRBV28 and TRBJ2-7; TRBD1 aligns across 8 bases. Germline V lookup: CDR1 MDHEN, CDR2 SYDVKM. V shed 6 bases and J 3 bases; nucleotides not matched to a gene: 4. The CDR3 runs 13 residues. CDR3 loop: CASRSGGGYEQYF. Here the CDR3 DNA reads TGTGCCAGCAGATCAGGGGGCGGCTACGAGCAGTACTTC.

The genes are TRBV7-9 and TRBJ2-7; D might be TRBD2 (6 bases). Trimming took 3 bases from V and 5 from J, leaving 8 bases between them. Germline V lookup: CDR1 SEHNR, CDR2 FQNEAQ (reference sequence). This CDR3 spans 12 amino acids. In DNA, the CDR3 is TGTGCCAGCAGCTTGGGCGGGGACGAGCAGTACTTC. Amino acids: CASSLGGDEQYF.

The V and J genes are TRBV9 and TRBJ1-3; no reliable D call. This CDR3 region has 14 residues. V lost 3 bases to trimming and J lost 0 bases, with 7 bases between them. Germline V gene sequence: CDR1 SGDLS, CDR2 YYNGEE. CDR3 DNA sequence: TGTGCCAGCAGCGCCGGAGTCTCTGGAAACACCATATATTTT. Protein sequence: CASSAGVSGNTIYF.

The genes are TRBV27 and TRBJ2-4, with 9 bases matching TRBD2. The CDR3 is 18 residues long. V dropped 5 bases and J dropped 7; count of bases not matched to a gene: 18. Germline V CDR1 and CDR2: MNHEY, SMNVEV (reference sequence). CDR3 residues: CASSPAGGRALVRNIQYF. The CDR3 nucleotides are TGTGCCAGCAGTCCTGCTGGCGGGAGGGCCTTGGTTCGGAACATTCAGTACTTC.

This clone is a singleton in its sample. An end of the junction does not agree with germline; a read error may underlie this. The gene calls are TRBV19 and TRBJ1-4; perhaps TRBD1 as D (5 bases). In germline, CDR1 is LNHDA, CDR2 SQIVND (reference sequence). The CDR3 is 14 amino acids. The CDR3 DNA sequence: TGTGCCAGTAGTACTAGCGAGTGGTTCGGGGGTTCCCTTTTT. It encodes CASSTSEWFGGSLF.

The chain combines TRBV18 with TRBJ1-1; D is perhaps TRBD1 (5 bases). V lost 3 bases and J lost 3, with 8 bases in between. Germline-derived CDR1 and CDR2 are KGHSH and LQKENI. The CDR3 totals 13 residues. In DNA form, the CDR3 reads TGTGCCAGCTCACCGGACACATACACTGAAGCTTTCTTT. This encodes CASSPDTYTEAFF.

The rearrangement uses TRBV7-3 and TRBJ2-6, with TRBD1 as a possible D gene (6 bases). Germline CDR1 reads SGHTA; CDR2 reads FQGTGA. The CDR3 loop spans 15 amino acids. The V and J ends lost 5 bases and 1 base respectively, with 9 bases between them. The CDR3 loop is CASSNRGSGANVLTF. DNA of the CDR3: TGTGCCAGCAGCAATAGGGGGTCTGGGGCCAACGTCCTGACTTTC. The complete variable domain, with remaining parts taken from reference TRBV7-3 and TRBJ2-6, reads GAGVSQTPSNKVTEKGKYVELRCDPISGHTALYWYRQSLGQGPEFLIYFQGTGAADDSGLPNDRFFAVRPEGSVSTLKIQRTERGDSAVYLCASSNRGSGANVLTFGAGSRLTVL.

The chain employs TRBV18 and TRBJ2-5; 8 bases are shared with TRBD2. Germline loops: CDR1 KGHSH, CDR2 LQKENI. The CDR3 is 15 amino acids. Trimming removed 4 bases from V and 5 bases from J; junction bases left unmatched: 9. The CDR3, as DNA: TGTGCCAGCTCACGACTAGCGACCATGTTGGAGACCCAGTACTTC. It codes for CASSRLATMLETQYF.

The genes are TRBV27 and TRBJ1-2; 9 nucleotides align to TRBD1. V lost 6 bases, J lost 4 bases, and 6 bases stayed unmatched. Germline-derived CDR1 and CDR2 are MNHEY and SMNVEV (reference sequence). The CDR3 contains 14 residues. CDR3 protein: CASSEDRGGYGYTF. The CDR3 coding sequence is TGTGCCAGCAGCGAGGACAGGGGCGGCTATGGCTACACCTTC.

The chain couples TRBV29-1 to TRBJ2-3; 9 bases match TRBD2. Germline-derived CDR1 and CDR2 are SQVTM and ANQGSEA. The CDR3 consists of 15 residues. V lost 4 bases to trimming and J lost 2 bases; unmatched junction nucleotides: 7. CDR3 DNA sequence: TGCAGCGTTGGGGGCGGGGGGGCACTCACAGATACGCAGTATTTT. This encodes CSVGGGGALTDTQYF.

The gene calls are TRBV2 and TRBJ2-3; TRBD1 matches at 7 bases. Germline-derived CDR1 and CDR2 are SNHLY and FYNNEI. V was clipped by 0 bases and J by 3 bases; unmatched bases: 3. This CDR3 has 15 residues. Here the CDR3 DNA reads TGTGCCAGCAGTGAAGCTAGGGGGCGGACAGATACGCAGTATTTT. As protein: CASSEARGRTDTQYF.

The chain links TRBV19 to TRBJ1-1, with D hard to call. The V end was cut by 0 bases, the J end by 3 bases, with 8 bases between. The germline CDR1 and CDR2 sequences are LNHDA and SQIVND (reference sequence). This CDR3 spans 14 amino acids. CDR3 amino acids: CASSIEAGYTEAFF. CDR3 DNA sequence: TGTGCCAGTAGTATAGAGGCGGGATACACTGAAGCTTTCTTT.

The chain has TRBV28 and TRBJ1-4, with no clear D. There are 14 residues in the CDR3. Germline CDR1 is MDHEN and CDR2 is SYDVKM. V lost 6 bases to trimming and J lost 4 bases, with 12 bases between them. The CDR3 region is CASSQTGVNEKLFF. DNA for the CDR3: TGTGCCAGCAGCCAAACGGGTGTTAATGAAAAACTGTTTTTT.

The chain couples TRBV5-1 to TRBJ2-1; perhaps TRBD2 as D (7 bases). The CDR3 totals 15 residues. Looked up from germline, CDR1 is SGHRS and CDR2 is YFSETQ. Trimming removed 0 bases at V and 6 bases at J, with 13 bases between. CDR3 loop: CASSLEGGPSNEQFF. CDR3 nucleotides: TGCGCCAGCAGCTTGGAGGGGGGGCCGTCCAATGAGCAGTTCTTC.

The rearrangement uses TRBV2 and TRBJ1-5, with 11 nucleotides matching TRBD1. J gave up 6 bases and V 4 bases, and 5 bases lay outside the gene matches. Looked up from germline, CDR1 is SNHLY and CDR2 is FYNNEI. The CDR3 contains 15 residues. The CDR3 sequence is CASSGGQGVRQPQHF. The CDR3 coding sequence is TGTGCCAGCAGTGGGGGACAGGGGGTTCGTCAGCCCCAGCATTTT.

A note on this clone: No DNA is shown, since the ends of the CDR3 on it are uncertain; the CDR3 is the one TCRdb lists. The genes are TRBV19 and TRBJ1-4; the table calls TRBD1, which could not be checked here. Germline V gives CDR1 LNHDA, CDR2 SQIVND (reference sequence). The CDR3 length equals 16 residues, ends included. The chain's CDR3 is CASTSDRGLTGEKLFF.

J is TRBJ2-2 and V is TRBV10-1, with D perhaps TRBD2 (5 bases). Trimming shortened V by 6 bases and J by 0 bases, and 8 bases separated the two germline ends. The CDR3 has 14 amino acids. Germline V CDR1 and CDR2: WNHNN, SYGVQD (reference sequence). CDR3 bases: TGCGCCAGCAGCGGACTGCCGAACACCGGGGAGCTGTTTTTT. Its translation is CASSGLPNTGELFF.

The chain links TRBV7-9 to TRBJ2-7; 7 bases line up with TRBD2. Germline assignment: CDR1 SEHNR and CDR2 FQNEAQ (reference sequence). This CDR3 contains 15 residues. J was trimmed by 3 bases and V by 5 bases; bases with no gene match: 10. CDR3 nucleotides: TGTGCCAGCAGCCCCGCGCGGGGGTTGGGCTACGAGCAGTACTTC. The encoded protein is CASSPARGLGYEQYF. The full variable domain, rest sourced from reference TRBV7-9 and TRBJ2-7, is DTGVSQNPRHKITKRGQNVTFRCDPISEHNRLYWYRQTLGQGPEFLTYFQNEAQLEKSRLLSDRFSAERPKGSFSTLEIQRTEQGDSAMYLCASSPARGLGYEQYFGPGTRLTVT.

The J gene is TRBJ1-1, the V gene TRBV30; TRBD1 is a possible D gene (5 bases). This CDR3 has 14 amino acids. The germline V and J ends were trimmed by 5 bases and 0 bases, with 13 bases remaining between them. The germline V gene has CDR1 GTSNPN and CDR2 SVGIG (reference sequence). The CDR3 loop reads CAWGAGLLNTEAFF. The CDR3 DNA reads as TGTGCCTGGGGGGCAGGGTTGTTGAACACTGAAGCTTTCTTT.

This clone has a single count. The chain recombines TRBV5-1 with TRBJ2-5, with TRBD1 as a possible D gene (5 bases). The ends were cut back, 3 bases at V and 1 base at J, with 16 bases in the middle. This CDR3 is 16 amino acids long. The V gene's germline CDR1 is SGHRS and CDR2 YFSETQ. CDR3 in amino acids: CASSSMTASSQETQYF. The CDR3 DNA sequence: TGCGCCAGCAGCTCTATGACAGCCAGTTCCCAAGAGACCCAGTACTTC.

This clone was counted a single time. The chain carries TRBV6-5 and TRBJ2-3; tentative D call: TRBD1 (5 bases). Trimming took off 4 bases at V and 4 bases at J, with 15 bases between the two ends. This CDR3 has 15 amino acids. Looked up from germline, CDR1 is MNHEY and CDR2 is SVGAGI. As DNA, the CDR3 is TGTGCCAGCAGTTTGGCAGGGTTCCCCGCAGATACGCAGTATTTT. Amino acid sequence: CASSLAGFPADTQYF.

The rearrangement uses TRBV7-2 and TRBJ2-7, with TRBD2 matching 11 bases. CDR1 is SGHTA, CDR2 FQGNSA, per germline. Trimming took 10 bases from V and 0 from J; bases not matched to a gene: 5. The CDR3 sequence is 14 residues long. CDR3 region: CATRLAGNSYEQYF. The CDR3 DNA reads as TGTGCCACCCGACTAGCGGGGAACTCCTACGAGCAGTACTTC.

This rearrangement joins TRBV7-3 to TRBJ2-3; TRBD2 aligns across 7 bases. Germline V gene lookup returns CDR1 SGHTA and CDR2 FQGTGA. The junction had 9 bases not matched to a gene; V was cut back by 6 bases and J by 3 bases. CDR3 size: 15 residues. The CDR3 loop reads CASSLYPGGTDTQYF. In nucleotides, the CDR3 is TGTGCCAGCAGTCTATATCCGGGGGGAACAGATACGCAGTATTTT.